This T cell receptor (beta chain) originates from a study of cytomegalovirus exposure and HLA in healthy donors. This clone has just a few counts. This CDR3 region has 15 residues. From germline, CDR1 is SGDLS and CDR2 YYNGEE. V lost 0 bases and J lost 0, with 10 bases in between. Researchers ran the PCR with 60 Vbeta and 13 Jbeta primers. Data came from immunoSEQ multiplex PCR; TCRdb stores just in-frame clones and leaves some out. The data hold 90,000 or so clones, with over 55% observed a single time. The sequence derives from a boy younger than 18 in good health and CMV-seropositive. The sample comprised PBMCs. V and J are TRBV9 and TRBJ2-7, with a tentative D call TRBD2 (6 bases). The CDR3 here is CASSVGTLASYEQYF. CDR3 coding DNA: TGTGCCAGCAGCGTAGGGACACTAGCCTCCTACGAGCAGTACTTC.